This is a list of T cell receptor beta chains from one sample in a study of cytomegalovirus exposure and HLA in healthy donors. The data were produced by immunoSEQ multiplex PCR, yet TCRdb's version contains in-frame clones alone and is incomplete. Of 130,000 or so clones in the sample, more than 60% were seen once. Sequenced material: PBMCs. These TCRs come from a woman between 18 and 30 years old in good health and CMV-seronegative. Both conserved end residues are part of each CDR3. A D gene is named only where the DNA matches it firmly. Part of the rows lack a size; the others show once, few, many or a class for expanded clones.

abundance	d_gene	j_gene	v_gene	CDR3aa	CDR3nt
-	-	TRBJ2-1	TRBV11-2	CASSLDGRPDSEQFF	TGTGCCAGCAGCTTAGACGGGAGGCCGGACAGTGAGCAGTTCTTC
-	TRBD1	TRBJ1-2	TRBV4-1	CASSRTGDNYGYTF	TGCGCCAGCAGCCGGACAGGGGATAACTATGGCTACACCTTC
-	TRBD2	TRBJ2-7	TRBV5-4	CASSLAKTSGRSNEQYF	TGTGCCAGCAGCTTGGCTAAGACTAGCGGGAGAAGTAACGAGCAGTACTTC
-	-	TRBJ1-1	TRBV9	CASSVVTGNTEAFF	TGTGCCAGCAGCGTAGTAACAGGGAACACTGAAGCTTTCTTT
-	TRBD2	TRBJ2-5	TRBV7-8	CASSPPSGTFGETQYF	TGTGCCAGCAGCCCCCCGAGCGGGACCTTCGGGGAGACCCAGTACTTC
few	-	TRBJ2-1	TRBV13	CARSLANEQFF	TGTGCCAGAAGCTTAGCGAATGAGCAGTTCTTC
-	-	TRBJ1-2	TRBV7-9	CASSLGGGWAGYTF	TGTGCCAGCAGCTTAGGGGGGGGCTGGGCTGGCTACACCTTC
-	-	TRBJ2-1	TRBV21-1	CASSNRDRGLNEQFF	TGTGCCAGCAGCAATCGGGACAGGGGTTTAAATGAGCAGTTCTTC
-	TRBD1	TRBJ2-7	TRBV6-5	CASRSTGGEQYF	TGTGCCAGCAGGTCGACAGGGGGCGAGCAGTACTTC
once	TRBD1	TRBJ2-7	TRBV29-1	CSVEGGTGGFYEQYF	TGCAGCGTTGAAGGAGGGACAGGGGGTTTCTACGAGCAGTACTTC
-	-	TRBJ2-7	TRBV15	CATSSPDRPFYEQYF	TGTGCCACCAGCAGCCCGGACAGACCTTTCTACGAGCAGTACTTC
-	TRBD1	TRBJ2-3	TRBV27	CASSSDRGILIRSQYF	TGTGCCAGCAGTTCCGACAGGGGGATCCTCATCAGATCGCAGTATTTT
-	TRBD2	TRBJ2-2	TRBV7-7	CASSPRLAGDTGELFF	TGTGCCAGCAGCCCAAGACTAGCGGGAGACACCGGGGAGCTGTTTTTT
-	-	TRBJ2-3	TRBV6-5	CASSSGTDTQYF	TGTGCCAGCAGTTCAGGCACAGATACGCAGTATTTT
-	-	TRBJ1-4	TRBV18	CASSPAGWGATNEKLFF	TGTGCCAGCTCACCCGCGGGATGGGGTGCAACTAATGAAAAACTGTTTTTT
-	-	TRBJ1-1	TRBV30	CAWRGLWKTGSSVGAFF	TGTGCCTGGAGGGGGCTCTGGAAAACAGGCAGTTCTGTCGGAGCTTTCTTT
-	-	TRBJ2-1	TRBV11-2	CASSRGGPYNEQFF	TGTGCCAGCAGCAGGGGGGGACCCTACAATGAGCAGTTCTTC
once	TRBD1	TRBJ1-5	TRBV30	CAWSFQGVGNQPQHF	TGTGCCTGGAGTTTCCAGGGGGTAGGCAATCAGCCCCAGCATTTT
few	TRBD1	TRBJ1-1	TRBV7-9	CASSTPGTGGTEAFF	TGTGCCAGCAGCACCCCCGGGACAGGGGGCACTGAAGCTTTCTTT
-	TRBD2	TRBJ2-3	TRBV10-1	CASSEGLARTDTQYF	TGCGCCAGCAGTGAGGGACTAGCACGCACAGATACGCAGTATTTT
-	-	TRBJ2-3	TRBV28	CASTPGEGTQYF	TGTGCCAGCACCCCAGGGGAGGGTACGCAGTATTTT
-	-	TRBJ2-7	TRBV19	CASSIQDSSYEQYF	TGTGCCAGTAGCATCCAGGACAGCTCCTACGAGCAGTACTTC
-	-	TRBJ2-7	TRBV6-5	CASRLAGTSGYEQYF	TGTGCCAGCAGACTCGCCGGGACATCTGGCTACGAGCAGTACTTC
-	TRBD1	TRBJ2-7	TRBV19	CASSIEGQTHSEQYF	TGTGCCAGTAGTATAGAGGGACAGACTCACTCGGAGCAGTACTTC
-	TRBD2	TRBJ2-7	TRBV5-6	CASSAQEGLAGAEQYF	TGTGCCAGCAGCGCCCAGGAGGGACTAGCGGGAGCCGAGCAGTACTTC
few	-	TRBJ2-2	TRBV19	CASSIDRGGIENTGELFF	TGTGCCAGTAGTATAGATCGTGGGGGGATCGAGAACACCGGGGAGCTGTTTTTT
-	TRBD1	TRBJ2-7	TRBV5-4	CASSLAGTGINEQYF	TGTGCCAGCAGCTTGGCCGGGACAGGGATCAACGAGCAGTACTTC
-	-	TRBJ2-7	TRBV5-1	CASSPRGSSYEQYF	TGCGCCAGCAGCCCGAGGGGGAGCTCCTACGAGCAGTACTTC
-	TRBD2	TRBJ2-7	TRBV5-1	CASSLAGDAYEQYF	TGCGCCAGCAGCTTAGCGGGAGACGCCTACGAGCAGTACTTC
-	-	TRBJ1-1	TRBV5-4	CASSLPSTEAFF	TGTGCCAGCAGCTTACCCAGCACTGAAGCTTTCTTT
-	TRBD1	TRBJ2-5	TRBV30	CAWSDQDRGEGETQYF	TGTGCCTGGAGTGACCAGGACAGGGGCGAAGGAGAGACCCAGTACTTC
-	-	TRBJ1-1	TRBV5-5	CASSFGVDGPEAFF	TGTGCCAGCAGCTTCGGGGTTGACGGACCTGAAGCTTTCTTT
-	-	TRBJ2-6	TRBV5-8	CASSFRGFDFSGANVLTF	TGTGCCAGCAGCTTTAGGGGGTTCGACTTCTCTGGGGCCAACGTCCTGACTTTC
-	-	TRBJ2-2	TRBV19	CASSRDFIAGELFF	TGTGCCAGTAGTAGGGACTTTATTGCCGGGGAGCTGTTTTTT
once	-	TRBJ1-6	TRBV6-1	CASSEYSGTDMGNSPLHF	TGTGCCAGCAGTGAATATAGCGGCACCGACATGGGCAATTCACCCCTCCACTTT
-	-	TRBJ2-2	TRBV14	CASSPRWREEAGELFF	TGTGCCAGCAGTCCAAGGTGGAGGGAAGAGGCCGGGGAGCTGTTTTTT
-	TRBD1	TRBJ1-2	TRBV6-5	CASSGVKQGVYGYTF	TGTGCCAGCAGTGGGGTTAAACAGGGGGTTTATGGCTACACCTTC
-	TRBD2	TRBJ2-1	TRBV15	CATASSPTAGEDNEQFF	TGTGCCACCGCCTCCTCCCCTACAGCGGGAGAGGACAATGAGCAGTTCTTC